The sequence of this TCR beta chain was determined in a study of regulatory T cells in long-lasting Graves disease. The authors built TCR beta libraries using iRepertoire HTBI primers and Arm-PCR of CDR3 regions. TCRdb fed the multiplex PCR reads into MiXCR, producing one record per CDR3 protein. This table has some 600,000 distinct CDR3 sequences, around 15% appearing once. The V gene end was trimmed by 5 bases and the J gene end by 7 bases; junction bases not matched to a gene: 6. The CDR3 runs to 14 residues. The germline V gene has CDR1 MNHEY and CDR2 SMNVEV (reference sequence). This sample's time point: newly diagnosed GD, antithyroid drugs for less than 3 months. PBMC RNA was the source of the TCR library. Comment on this clonotype: Its target is unknown.

Overall study results and limits: The study found persistent patients shared more public clonotypes (approximately 2,700) than new patients (roughly 880).

The same data also contributed to another study, on T cells in Graves' hyperthyroidism and ophthalmopathy. In that study: Patients counted as stable if ophthalmopathy did not develop within 18 months. First-round RT-PCR with HTBI primers amplified the TCR CDR3 region. Most expanded thyroid clonotypes above 0.001 also appeared in blood.

This specimen consisted of peripheral blood mononuclear cells (PBMCs), obtained at new diagnosis, from a patient treated with antithyroid drugs. The TCR originated in a man between 18 and 35 years old with Graves disease. This chain connects TRBV27 to TRBJ1-2, with TRBD1 matching 11 bases. CDR3 sequence: CASSPGQGVFGYTF. The CDR3 DNA follows: TGTGCCAGCAGTCCGGGACAGGGGGTGTTTGGCTACACCTTC.